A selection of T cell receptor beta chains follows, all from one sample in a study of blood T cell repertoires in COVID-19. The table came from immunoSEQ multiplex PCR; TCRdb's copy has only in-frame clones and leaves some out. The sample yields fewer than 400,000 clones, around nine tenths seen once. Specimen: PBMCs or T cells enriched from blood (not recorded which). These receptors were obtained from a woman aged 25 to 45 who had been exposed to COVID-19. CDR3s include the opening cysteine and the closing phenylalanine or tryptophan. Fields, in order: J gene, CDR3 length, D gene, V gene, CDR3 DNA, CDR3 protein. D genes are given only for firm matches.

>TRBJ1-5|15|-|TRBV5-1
TGCGCCAGCAGACCTGGGCAGTATAGCAATCAGCCCCAGCATTTT
CASRPGQYSNQPQHF
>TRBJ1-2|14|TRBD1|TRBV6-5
TGTGCCAGCAAGGTTGGACAGGCGTCGGGTAGAGGCACCTTC
CASKVGQASGRGTF
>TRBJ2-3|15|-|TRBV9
TGTGCCAGCAGCGTATCCCCCGGTGTGGCAGATACGCAGTATTTT
CASSVSPGVADTQYF
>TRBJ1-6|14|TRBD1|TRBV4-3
TGCGCCAGCAGCCAGGGACAGGCGGGTTCACCCCTCCACTTT
CASSQGQAGSPLHF
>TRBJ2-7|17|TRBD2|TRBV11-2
TGTGCCAGCAGCTCCACTCCGGGACTAGCGCTATCCTACGAGCAGTACTTC
CASSSTPGLALSYEQYF
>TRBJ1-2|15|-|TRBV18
TGTGCCAGTCGAACGACAGCCTCCTATAACTATGGCTACACCTTC
CASRTTASYNYGYTF
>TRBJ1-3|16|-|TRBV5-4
TGTGCCAGCAGCTTGGACAGACTAAAAGGTGGAAACACCATATATTTT
CASSLDRLKGGNTIYF
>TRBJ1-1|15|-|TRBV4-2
TGTGCCAGCAGCCAAGTCGCCGCGATGAACACTGAAGCTTTCTTT
CASSQVAAMNTEAFF
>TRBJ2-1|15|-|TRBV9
TGTGCCAGCAGCACCGGTGCTGCTAGTGGCAATGAGCAGTTCTTC
CASSTGAASGNEQFF
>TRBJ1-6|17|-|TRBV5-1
TGCGCCAGCAGCTTGCAGGCGAGTCCGGGACTTTATTCACCCCTCCACTTT
CASSLQASPGLYSPLHF
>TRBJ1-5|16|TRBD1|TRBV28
TGTGCCAGCAGCCCGGGGACAGGGAGAAGCAATCAGCCCCAGCATTTT
CASSPGTGRSNQPQHF
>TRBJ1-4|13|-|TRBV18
TGTGCCAGCTCACCAAGTTTGCGGGAAAAACTGTTTTTT
CASSPSLREKLFF
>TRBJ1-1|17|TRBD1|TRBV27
TGTGCCAGCAGTCCGGGGACAGGGAGGAGGAATAACACTGAAGCTTTCTTT
CASSPGTGRRNNTEAFF
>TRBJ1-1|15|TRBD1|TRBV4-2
TGTGCCAGCAGCCAAGGGACAGGGGTTGGCACTGAAGCTTTCTTT
CASSQGTGVGTEAFF
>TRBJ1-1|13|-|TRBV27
TGTGCCAGCAGTTACACTCCAGGGACTGAAGCTTTCTTT
CASSYTPGTEAFF